This T cell receptor (beta chain) came from a study of T cell responses to AZD1222 COVID-19 vaccine. The germline V gene encodes CDR1 SQVTM and CDR2 ANQGSEA. This CDR3 is 14 amino acids long. The trim removed 4 bases at V and 8 bases at J, leaving 11 bases unmatched. The protocol was immunoSEQ multiplex PCR, while the TCRdb copy is restricted to in-frame clones and leaves out a portion. The profile covers about 100,000 clones, with approximately 88% appearing a single time and around 8.7% taken by the ten largest. This TCR was recovered from an adult in good health. The chain recombines TRBV29-1 with TRBJ1-2; 9 bases fit TRBD1. The material was peripheral blood, obtained on day 0 of AZD1222 vaccination. The CDR3 loop reads CSVVRRQGGGGYTF. CDR3 coding DNA: TGCAGCGTTGTTCGTCGACAGGGGGGCGGCGGCTACACCTTC.